The rows below give T cell receptor beta chains drawn from one sample of a study of lymphopenia after photon versus proton radiotherapy. Clones were sequenced by immunoSEQ multiplex PCR, and TCRdb holds only the in-frame ones, with some missing. The sample carries approximately 65,000 clones, 75% to 90% recorded once. Sequenced here: peripheral blood, sampled from a patient treated with proton-based radiotherapy. The receptors originated from a man at least 80 years old with esophageal cancer. Both conserved end residues are part of each CDR3.

j_call,v_call,cdr3_aa
TRBJ1-1,TRBV19,CASSTVGKRAFF
TRBJ2-7,TRBV4-1,CASSPTGLREQYF
TRBJ1-1,TRBV14,CASSQVRGGEAFF
TRBJ1-2,TRBV29-1,CSVTTGGAAGYTF
TRBJ2-5,TRBV10-3,CAISFDQEQETQYF
TRBJ2-7,TRBV7-2,CASSPAPQSYEQYF
TRBJ1-6,TRBV6-5,CASSRGQSAGSPLHF
TRBJ1-2,TRBV19,CASSPWTGANYGYTF
TRBJ2-1,TRBV7-8,CATSQARSYNEQFF
TRBJ1-1,TRBV29-1,CSGRQGDTEAFF
TRBJ1-2,TRBV2,CASSESGARSYGYTF
TRBJ2-5,TRBV9,CASSGGGQETQYF
TRBJ2-2,TRBV7-6,CASSLSWGALTGELFF
TRBJ2-3,TRBV7-9,CASSPLAGGTDTQYF
TRBJ1-5,TRBV9,CASSVGYGNQPQHF
TRBJ1-5,TRBV29-1,CSARDRGTQYQPQHF
TRBJ1-4,TRBV9,CASSRGGQRNEKLFF
TRBJ2-5,TRBV4-3,CASSIGTSGQETQYF
TRBJ2-7,TRBV30,CAWSAPGIGGYEQYF
TRBJ2-4,TRBV7-2,CASSSMSEQTVQYF
TRBJ2-7,TRBV7-9,CASSDRTGGGLIVYF
TRBJ2-3,TRBV10-2,CASSKIAGGPLGDTQYF
TRBJ1-5,TRBV19,CASNRDPNQPQHF
TRBJ2-5,TRBV5-5,CASSSTSRGPQETQYF
TRBJ2-7,TRBV11-1,CASSLAGSKAYEQYF
TRBJ2-2,TRBV27,CASSLGQNTGELFF
TRBJ1-1,TRBV7-2,CASSLGGGGNTEAFF
TRBJ2-3,TRBV5-8,CASSGGSGRPTDTQYF
TRBJ2-7,TRBV7-3,CASSLTLDSEQYF
TRBJ2-7,TRBV10-3,CAIRVGAGDSYEQYF
TRBJ1-1,TRBV5-1,CASSLEFGEAFF
TRBJ2-5,TRBV7-2,CASSPRLAGTRKTQYF
TRBJ1-1,TRBV5-1,CASSLGWQGENTEAFF
TRBJ2-7,TRBV5-5,CASSLRQGGYEQYF
TRBJ1-3,TRBV6-5,CASSSRFGGNTIYF
TRBJ1-4,TRBV30,CAWRHRGEGEKLFF
TRBJ2-2,TRBV2,CASSGSGLAGQIANTGELFF
TRBJ1-4,TRBV7-6,CASSSRDGNEKLFF
TRBJ1-5,TRBV19,CASSIQPYSNQPQHF
TRBJ2-1,TRBV7-8,CASSLTGTRYNEQFF
TRBJ2-1,TRBV13,CASSFPTSGGKGEQFF
TRBJ2-7,TRBV18,CASSPGQFLSYEQYF
TRBJ1-2,TRBV28,CASSLGLALYGYTF
TRBJ2-5,TRBV7-6,CASSLVPGVGETQYF
TRBJ2-3,TRBV11-2,CASSLQTGLAGTDTQYF
TRBJ1-1,TRBV5-6,CASSFGSNTEAFF
TRBJ2-4,TRBV28,CASSPRDLLAKNIQYF
TRBJ2-2,TRBV27,CASSFHNGELFF
TRBJ2-3,TRBV5-4,CASSLAEGEVDTQYF
TRBJ2-3,TRBV11-2,CASSFSDTQYF
TRBJ1-5,TRBV5-8,CASSPAQGRGENQPQHF
TRBJ2-7,TRBV6-5,CASRSPGPLYEQYF
TRBJ1-2,TRBV7-9,CASNPGPDVPNYGYTF
TRBJ1-4,TRBV11-2,CASSLEVPGSLNEKLFF
TRBJ1-4,TRBV11-3,CASSEGTNEKLFF